A selection of T cell receptor beta chains follows, all from one sample in a study of beta chain features in type 1 diabetes. Here immunoSEQ multiplex PCR was the method, and the copy in TCRdb shows in-frame clones only, minus some. Here the sample spans some 250,000 clones, about 26% being singletons. Sequenced input: central memory CD4+ T cells from blood. Every receptor here comes from a man aged 25-45 years in good health. Both conserved end residues are part of each CDR3. A D gene is named only where the DNA matches it firmly. Only part of the rows carry a size: once, few, many, or a class if the clone is expanded.

CDR3nt: TGTGCCTGGAGTAGGTCGGATGTCTATAATTCACCCCTCCACTTT; CDR3aa: CAWSRSDVYNSPLHF; j_gene: TRBJ1-6; abundance: few; v_gene: TRBV30; d_gene: NA
CDR3nt: TGTGCCAGCTCACCACAAGGCGGGACCCAAGAGACCCAGTACTTC; CDR3aa: CASSPQGGTQETQYF; j_gene: TRBJ2-5; abundance: once; v_gene: TRBV18; d_gene: NA
CDR3nt: TGTGCCAGCAGTGAGGCGGGAGATCCTTCCTACAATGAGCAGTTCTTC; CDR3aa: CASSEAGDPSYNEQFF; j_gene: TRBJ2-1; abundance: few; v_gene: TRBV2; d_gene: TRBD2
CDR3nt: TGTGCCAGCAGCCGACAATATAATTCACCCCTCCACTTT; CDR3aa: CASSRQYNSPLHF; j_gene: TRBJ1-6; abundance: NA; v_gene: TRBV7-9; d_gene: NA
CDR3nt: TGTGCCAGTAGAGACAGGGGAACGGCCTACGAGCAGTACTTC; CDR3aa: CASRDRGTAYEQYF; j_gene: TRBJ2-7; abundance: few; v_gene: TRBV19; d_gene: TRBD1
CDR3nt: TGCAGCGTTGAAGAGTGGACGTCCCGCGGGACCCAGTACTTC; CDR3aa: CSVEEWTSRGTQYF; j_gene: TRBJ2-5; abundance: NA; v_gene: TRBV29-1; d_gene: NA
CDR3nt: TGCAGCGTGCCCTGGGGAGGGGGCTCGTATGGCTACACCTTC; CDR3aa: CSVPWGGGSYGYTF; j_gene: TRBJ1-2; abundance: NA; v_gene: TRBV29-1; d_gene: TRBD1
CDR3nt: TGTGCCAGCAGCTTAACCCCCTCGGGACGGGTGAATGATGAGCAGTTCTTC; CDR3aa: CASSLTPSGRVNDEQFF; j_gene: TRBJ2-1; abundance: few; v_gene: TRBV7-2; d_gene: NA
CDR3nt: TGTGCCAGCAGAACCACGACAGGGGCTGAAGCTTTCTTT; CDR3aa: CASRTTTGAEAFF; j_gene: TRBJ1-1; abundance: few; v_gene: TRBV6-5; d_gene: TRBD1
CDR3nt: TGCAGCGCACTAGCGGGAGGAACAGATACGCAGTATTTT; CDR3aa: CSALAGGTDTQYF; j_gene: TRBJ2-3; abundance: NA; v_gene: TRBV29-1; d_gene: TRBD2
CDR3nt: TGTGCCAGCAGCCAAAGGACAGTCACCGGGGAGCTGTTTTTT; CDR3aa: CASSQRTVTGELFF; j_gene: TRBJ2-2; abundance: few; v_gene: TRBV14; d_gene: NA
CDR3nt: TGTGCCAGCAGCTTAGGAGACTCCCAAGCCGGGGAGCTGTTTTTT; CDR3aa: CASSLGDSQAGELFF; j_gene: TRBJ2-2; abundance: few; v_gene: TRBV11-2; d_gene: NA
CDR3nt: TGCGCCAGCAGCCGCGTCGACGGGTCTGGGGCCAACGTCCTGACTTTC; CDR3aa: CASSRVDGSGANVLTF; j_gene: TRBJ2-6; abundance: NA; v_gene: TRBV4-1; d_gene: NA
CDR3nt: TGTGCCAGCAGCTTAGCACAAGATTACAATGAGCAGTTCTTC; CDR3aa: CASSLAQDYNEQFF; j_gene: TRBJ2-1; abundance: NA; v_gene: TRBV7-9; d_gene: NA
CDR3nt: TGTGCCAGCACCATAGCGGGAGGGCCCTTTTCTGCAGATACGCAGTATTTT; CDR3aa: CASTIAGGPFSADTQYF; j_gene: TRBJ2-3; abundance: few; v_gene: TRBV28; d_gene: TRBD2
CDR3nt: TGTGCCAGCTCCTCGAGGCTAGCGGGAAGCACAGATACGCAGTATTTT; CDR3aa: CASSSRLAGSTDTQYF; j_gene: TRBJ2-3; abundance: once; v_gene: TRBV5-4; d_gene: TRBD2
CDR3nt: TGTGCCATAGCAGTTGGGGGCTACAATGAGCAGTTCTTC; CDR3aa: CAIAVGGYNEQFF; j_gene: TRBJ2-1; abundance: NA; v_gene: TRBV2; d_gene: NA
CDR3nt: TGTGCCTGGCTCCGCTTAGGTGGGGCCAACGTCCTGACTTTC; CDR3aa: CAWLRLGGANVLTF; j_gene: TRBJ2-6; abundance: few; v_gene: TRBV30; d_gene: NA
CDR3nt: TGCGCCAGCAGCGGAGGACAGGGATCCTACAATGAGCAGTTCTTC; CDR3aa: CASSGGQGSYNEQFF; j_gene: TRBJ2-1; abundance: NA; v_gene: TRBV5-1; d_gene: TRBD1
CDR3nt: TGTGCCAGCAGCTTAGCCGGCGGGGTAGAGACCCAGTACTTC; CDR3aa: CASSLAGGVETQYF; j_gene: TRBJ2-5; abundance: few; v_gene: TRBV7-2; d_gene: NA
CDR3nt: TGTGCCAGCAGCTTGGTAGGGACATCAGATACGCAGTATTTT; CDR3aa: CASSLVGTSDTQYF; j_gene: TRBJ2-3; abundance: few; v_gene: TRBV5-4; d_gene: NA
CDR3nt: TGTGCCAGCAGCTTGGGTGACGGCTTCACTGAAGCTTTCTTT; CDR3aa: CASSLGDGFTEAFF; j_gene: TRBJ1-1; abundance: NA; v_gene: TRBV7-9; d_gene: NA
CDR3nt: TGTGCCAGCAGCATAAGCGGGTGGGGGGATACGCAGTATTTT; CDR3aa: CASSISGWGDTQYF; j_gene: TRBJ2-3; abundance: NA; v_gene: TRBV5-4; d_gene: NA
CDR3nt: TGTGCCAGCAGCCGTACGCACAATGAGCAGTTCTTC; CDR3aa: CASSRTHNEQFF; j_gene: TRBJ2-1; abundance: few; v_gene: TRBV9; d_gene: NA
CDR3nt: TGTGCCAACAGCCCAGGGGTAGGGTATCAGCCCCAGCATTTT; CDR3aa: CANSPGVGYQPQHF; j_gene: TRBJ1-5; abundance: once; v_gene: TRBV9; d_gene: NA
CDR3nt: TGTGCCAGCAGTTTGTCCAGTAGCACAGATACGCAGTATTTT; CDR3aa: CASSLSSSTDTQYF; j_gene: TRBJ2-3; abundance: NA; v_gene: TRBV6-5; d_gene: NA
CDR3nt: TGCGCCAGCAGCTCATCCACAGCGGGGGGGCTAGTGGAGACCCAGTACTTC; CDR3aa: CASSSSTAGGLVETQYF; j_gene: TRBJ2-5; abundance: few; v_gene: TRBV5-1; d_gene: TRBD2
CDR3nt: TGTGCCAGCAGCCTGCTGTGGGCGAACTATGGCTACACCTTC; CDR3aa: CASSLLWANYGYTF; j_gene: TRBJ1-2; abundance: few; v_gene: TRBV7-2; d_gene: NA